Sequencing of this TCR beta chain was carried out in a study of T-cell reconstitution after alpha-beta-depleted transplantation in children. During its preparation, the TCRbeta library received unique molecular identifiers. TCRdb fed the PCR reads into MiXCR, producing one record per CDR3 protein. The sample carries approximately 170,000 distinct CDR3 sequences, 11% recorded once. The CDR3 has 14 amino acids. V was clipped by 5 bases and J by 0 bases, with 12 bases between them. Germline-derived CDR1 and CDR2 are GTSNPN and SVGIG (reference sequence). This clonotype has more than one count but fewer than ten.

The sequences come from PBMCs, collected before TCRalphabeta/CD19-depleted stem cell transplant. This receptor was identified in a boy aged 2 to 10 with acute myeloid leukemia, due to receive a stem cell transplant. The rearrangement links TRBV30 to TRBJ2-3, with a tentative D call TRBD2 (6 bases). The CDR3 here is CAWAGPLSTDTQYF. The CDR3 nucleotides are TGTGCCTGGGCGGGACCCCTCAGCACAGATACGCAGTATTTT.